Listed here are 3 T cell receptor beta chains from one sample, sequenced in a study of blood T cell repertoires in COVID-19 (dated by TCRdb to the early 2020s). Libraries were made using the immunoSEQ multiplex PCR assay. TCRdb stores this immuneACCESS table with in-frame sequences only. Part of the clones is absent; in the studies checked, under half of the shortfall reflects unresolved V genes, and no reason is known for the rest. The sample contains 60,000 to 80,000 clones, more than 70% of them found a single time. The ten largest clones represent about 13% of the sample. Sequencing used peripheral blood. These receptor sequences come from a man aged 50 to 60 with COVID-19, enrolled during active disease.

The chain links TRBV7-2 to TRBJ2-2; no firm D call. CDR1 and CDR2 from the germline V gene are SGHTA and FQGNSA. Trimming cost V 5 bases and J 2 bases, with 6 bases left between them. The CDR3 covers 13 residues. CDR3 sequence reads: CASSPINTGELFF. DNA for the CDR3: TGTGCCAGCAGCCCCATTAACACCGGGGAGCTGTTTTTT.

The sample holds one count of this clone. This chain connects TRBV18 to TRBJ2-4; a possible D gene is TRBD2 (7 bases). Between the trimmed V and J ends, which lost 2 bases and 5 bases, there was a span of 13 bases. Germline assignment: CDR1 KGHSH and CDR2 LQKENI. The CDR3 is made up of 15 amino acids. The CDR3 sequence: CASSPLGGAENIQYF. CDR3 sequence (DNA): TGTGCCAGCTCACCATTGGGGGGGGCGGAAAACATTCAGTACTTC.

The chain combines TRBV25-1 with TRBJ2-7; 13 nucleotides agree with TRBD2. CDR1 and CDR2 from the germline V gene are MGHDK and SYGVNS. V lost 4 bases and J lost 8; bases outside the gene matches: 17. CDR3 length: 18 amino acids. CDR3 sequence: CASSGWTSGSDFLRKQYF. In DNA, the CDR3 is TGTGCCAGCAGTGGATGGACTAGCGGGAGTGATTTCCTACGAAAGCAGTACTTC.